This record looks at one T cell receptor (beta chain) sequence and its context. While infection was still active, Seattle patients were enrolled and then followed longitudinally. The method was immunoSEQ multiplex PCR; TCRdb's version includes in-frame clones alone and lacks a portion of them. The sample records approximately 300,000 clones, about 93% being singletons. The V and J ends lost 6 bases and 4 bases, in that order; junction bases with no gene match: 7. Looked up from germline, CDR1 is SGHTA and CDR2 is FQGNSA. The CDR3 is made up of 15 amino acids. This record comes from a study of blood T cell repertoires in COVID-19.

Sequenced: peripheral blood. This TCR was sampled from a young woman with COVID-19, enrolled during active disease. V is TRBV7-2 and J is TRBJ2-3, with 10 nucleotides matching TRBD1. DNA for the CDR3: TGTGCCAGCAGGGCGACAGGGGGCAGTTCAGATACGCAGTATTTT. This translates into CASRATGGSSDTQYF.